The T cell receptor (beta chain) under discussion was sequenced for a study of memory CD4+ T cells and cytomegalovirus serostatus. Study-wide results and caveats: CMV serostatus prediction reached median AUC approximately 0.95, or 0.91 with US-trained model.

The sort gate was single viable CD3+CD4+CD8-CD45RO+ cells for memory CD4+ T cells. Donors' CMV status reflects serum IgG against pp150, pp28, p38, p52. Positive selection with CD4 microbeads enriched total CD4+ T cells. Original processing notes: Out-of-frame sequences were removed, leaving 2 million to 2.5 million distinct TCRbeta sequences. Method: immunoSEQ multiplex PCR; TCRdb's copy keeps in-frame clones and lacks some. Clonal size and the V and J genes are those of that table, whereas D and trimming came from the DNA. This sample carries 40,000 to 55,000 clones, 65% to 85% of them seen once, and the ten largest clones take roughly 0.54%. In the case of this clone: Its antigen is not identified.

Per the germline V gene, CDR1 is MNHEY and CDR2 is SMNVEV (reference sequence). Trimming cost V 6 bases and J 7 bases, with 16 bases left between them. There are 15 residues in the CDR3. This TCR was recovered from an adult in good health and CMV-seronegative. The sample comprised memory CD4+ T cells from blood. This chain connects TRBV27 to TRBJ1-6; D is possibly TRBD1 (6 bases). The CDR3 reads CASSAPGQVNSPLHF. The CDR3 DNA is TGTGCCAGCAGCGCTCCGGGACAAGTAAATTCACCCCTCCACTTT.